The present T cell receptor (beta chain) was sequenced within a study of blood T cell repertoires in COVID-19. Study-wide context: PBMCs, B-cell-depleted T cells, or T cells were the source of the cDNA or gDNA that made up the material.

Authors' analysis steps: Amplification of reference gene primers provided the estimated nucleated cell counts. Clones were read by immunoSEQ multiplex PCR, and TCRdb kept only the in-frame ones, dropping some. V and J calls and clone size are those listed in that table; D and trimming were worked out from the DNA. Found here are about 230,000 clones, 65% to 85% of them singletons; the top ten hold 5% to 6%. The TCR originated in a man older than 75 with acute or convalescent COVID-19. Sequenced input: peripheral blood.

The CDR3 reads CASSDPGGSPSSGNTIYF. The DNA for the CDR3 is TGTGCCAGCAGTGATCCAGGGGGATCCCCGAGCTCTGGAAACACCATATATTTT. The chain links TRBV6-1 to TRBJ1-3; 7 bases are a match to TRBD1. With V trimmed by 3 bases and J by 0 bases, 11 bases remained unmatched. Germline assignment: CDR1 MNHNS and CDR2 SASEGT. The CDR3 is 18 residues long.